The 18 T cell receptor beta chains listed next were all sequenced from one sample in a study of metastatic and nonmetastatic thyroid tumors. TCRdb re-clonotyped the PCR reads through MiXCR. Here the sample spans some 10,000 clones, around 30% being singletons. Ahead of thyroid surgery, no patient had received treatment of any kind. What was sequenced was tumor tissue. These receptors were taken from a male donor with papillary thyroid cancer or a benign thyroid nodule (not recorded which). Some clones in this sample may be carry-over from other donors' samples.

The chain links TRBV2 to TRBJ2-7; D uncertain. The length of the CDR3 is 12 residues. V lost 4 bases to trimming and J lost 3 bases, with 7 bases between them. Germline V gene lookup returns CDR1 SNHLY and CDR2 FYNNEI. The CDR3 region is CASSAPFYEQYF. The CDR3 DNA is TGTGCCAGCAGTGCTCCCTTCTACGAGCAGTACTTC.

Details on this clone: Mismatch with germline at one junction end may stem from a read error. This chain joins TRBV6-4 and TRBJ1-5; TRBD1 matches 8 bases. The CDR3 contains 13 residues. Germline CDR1 MRHNA, CDR2 SNTAGT. This CDR3 reads CASIDRGNQPQHF. As DNA, the CDR3 is TGTGCCAGCATTGACAGGGGCAACCAGCCCCAGCATTTT.

By sample fraction, this clone is medium-sized (0.01 to 0.1%). The gene calls are TRBV28 and TRBJ1-2; D might be TRBD1 (5 bases). There are 13 residues in the CDR3. The germline gives CDR1 MDHEN, CDR2 SYDVKM. Trimming removed 6 bases from V and 3 bases from J, with 11 bases in between. In DNA form, the CDR3 reads TGTGCCAGCAGACCCGGGACTGACTATGGCTACACCTTC. Residues: CASRPGTDYGYTF.

This clone was detected a few times. V gene TRBV27 combines with J gene TRBJ1-6, with D perhaps matching TRBD1 (5 bases). The CDR3 is 16 amino acids. CDR1 is MNHEY, CDR2 SMNVEV, per germline (reference sequence). Trimming cost V 6 bases and J 8 bases, with 20 bases left between them. CDR3 protein: CASRRSPGTGYSPLHF. The CDR3 region has the DNA TGTGCCAGCAGACGCTCCCCCGGGACGGGTTATTCACCCCTCCACTTT.

The chain is built from TRBV30 and TRBJ2-7; TRBD2 matches at 8 bases. The V gene end was trimmed by 3 bases and the J gene end by 1 base; junction bases not matched to a gene: 2. Per the germline V gene, CDR1 is GTSNPN and CDR2 is SVGIG (reference sequence). This CDR3 spans 13 amino acids. CDR3 in DNA: TGTGCCTGGAGCGGGAGGGAATCCTACGAGCAGTACGTC. It yields the protein CAWSGRESYEQYV.

This clone is termed medium-sized. The chain recombines TRBV19 with TRBJ2-1; the match to TRBD2 covers 8 bases. Germline CDR1 and CDR2: LNHDA and SQIVND (reference sequence). This CDR3 region has 15 residues. V was clipped by 7 bases and J by 7 bases; unmatched bases: 12. The CDR3: CASNSPGLVRNEQFF. CDR3 nucleotide sequence: TGTGCCAGTAATTCCCCGGGACTAGTAAGGAATGAGCAGTTCTTC.

This clone was recorded at least ten times. A much more abundant neighbour one base away suggests this may be a read error. The chain combines TRBV15 with TRBJ2-1; a possible D gene is TRBD1 (5 bases). CDR3 length: 13 residues. V was clipped by 4 bases and J by 12 bases, with 16 bases between them. Germline values: CDR1 LNHNV, CDR2 YYDKDF (reference sequence). This CDR3 is CATSIRAESGQFF. Here the CDR3 DNA reads TGTGCCACCAGCATCAGGGCGGAGAGTGGGCAGTTCTTC.

This chain links TRBV6-1 with TRBJ1-2, with D unclear. Per germline, CDR1 MNHNS and CDR2 SASEGT. The V end was cut by 5 bases, the J end by 0 bases, with 7 bases between. The CDR3 runs to 13 residues. As DNA, the CDR3 is TGTGCCAGCAGTCCAGGAGCTAACTATGGCTACACCTTC. This encodes CASSPGANYGYTF.

This clone is termed medium-sized. V usage is TRBV10-3 and J usage is TRBJ2-3; D may match TRBD1 or TRBD2 (5 bases each). V shed 10 bases and J shed 3 bases, with 14 bases lying between them. The CDR3 length is 13 residues. Germline V gene lookup returns CDR1 ENHRY and CDR2 SYGVKD. CDR3 nucleotide sequence: TGTGCCACCGGGGCCCCCGGGACAGATACGCAGTATTTT. It encodes CATGAPGTDTQYF.

This clone occurred a few times. A read error is possible here, since a much larger clone lies one base away. The chain is built from TRBV27 and TRBJ2-3; D perhaps matches TRBD2 (6 bases). Trimming shortened V by 3 bases and J by 4 bases, and 11 bases separated the two germline ends. Germline V gene data show CDR1 as MNHEY and CDR2 as SMNVEV (reference sequence). The CDR3 extends over 14 amino acids. The CDR3 is CASSFHPSADTQYF. The CDR3 region has the DNA TGTGCCAGCAGTTTCCATCCTAGCGCAGATACGCAGTATTTT.

This clone ranks as medium-sized. The genes are TRBV27 and TRBJ2-3; TRBD2 might be the D (5 bases). The CDR3 spans 15 residues. Germline V CDR1 and CDR2: MNHEY, SMNVEV (reference sequence). V lost 3 bases and J 1 base, leaving 11 bases between the germline ends. CDR3 amino acids: CASSLFGAGTDTQYF. The CDR3 DNA sequence: TGTGCCAGCAGTTTGTTTGGAGCGGGCACAGATACGCAGTATTTT.

J is TRBJ2-7 and V is TRBV11-3; D not resolved. This CDR3 contains 13 residues. With 5 bases removed from V and 2 bases from J, the gap between germline ends came to 10 bases. The germline V gene has CDR1 SGHNT and CDR2 YENEEA. The CDR3 here is CASSILTPYEQYF. CDR3 sequence (DNA): TGTGCCAGCAGCATACTAACCCCCTACGAGCAGTACTTC.

The chain employs TRBV5-6 and TRBJ2-7, with a weak D call TRBD1 (5 bases). Trimming removed 4 bases at V and 2 bases at J, with 13 bases between. This CDR3 region has 14 residues. Germline CDR1 and CDR2: SGHDT and YYEEEE. The CDR3 nucleotides read TGTGCCAGCAGCCCGCCGGCAGGGCCCTACGAGCAGTACTTC. As protein: CASSPPAGPYEQYF.

There are many counts of this clone. The V call is TRBV7-8, the J call TRBJ2-1; 16 bases are a match to TRBD2. The CDR3 runs to 17 residues. Trimming removed 8 bases from V and 9 bases from J; junction bases left unmatched: 13. Germline V gives CDR1 SGHVS, CDR2 FQNEAQ. The DNA for the CDR3 is TGTGCCAGCGGGGGGACTAGCGGGAGGGCCAGAACAGGTGAGCAGTTCTTC. This translates into CASGGTSGRARTGEQFF.

The rearrangement links TRBV7-9 to TRBJ1-5; 7 bases fit TRBD1. J was trimmed by 2 bases and V by 5 bases; bases with no gene match: 6. Germline V lookup: CDR1 SEHNR, CDR2 FQNEAQ (reference sequence). The CDR3 consists of 15 residues. This CDR3 is CASSLGGHGNQPQHF. The CDR3 coding sequence is TGTGCCAGCAGCCTAGGGGGCCACGGCAATCAGCCCCAGCATTTT.

DNA of the CDR3: TGTGCCACCAGCAGAGAGACCGGGACAGGGGGCCACGAGCAGTACTTC. Protein sequence: CATSRETGTGGHEQYF. The chain has TRBV15 and TRBJ2-7; TRBD1 matches 12 bases. CDR3 length equals 16 residues. The V gene end was trimmed by 0 bases and the J gene end by 5 bases; junction bases not matched to a gene: 5. Germline V gene data show CDR1 as LNHNV and CDR2 as YYDKDF (reference sequence).

This clone was seen a handful of times. The CDR3 reads CASSGDRDEEQYF. Written as DNA, the CDR3 is TGTGCCAGCAGCGGGGACAGGGACGAGGAGCAGTACTTC. The chain employs TRBV2 and TRBJ2-7, with TRBD1 matching over 9 bases. Germline V gene sequence: CDR1 SNHLY, CDR2 FYNNEI. This CDR3 comprises 13 residues. V lost 6 bases, J lost 7 bases, and 7 bases stayed unmatched.

This clone was seen only once. The chain has TRBV30 and TRBJ2-7; tentatively, D is TRBD2 (7 bases). With 3 bases removed from V and 6 bases from J, the gap between germline ends came to 15 bases. The CDR3 extends over 13 amino acids. Germline V gene sequence: CDR1 GTSNPN, CDR2 SVGIG (reference sequence). In DNA form, the CDR3 reads TGTGCCTGGAGCACTCGGGGGGCGGCCGAGCAGTACTTC. This gives the protein CAWSTRGAAEQYF.